The rows below give T cell receptor beta chains drawn from one sample of a study of blood T cell repertoires in COVID-19. Only in-frame clones appear in the TCRdb table, and some are missing; sequencing was by immunoSEQ multiplex PCR. The sample lists 180,000 or so clones, 75% to 90% occurring once. The sequenced sample was PBMCs or T cells enriched from blood (not recorded which). The receptors here all came from a man in his forties or fifties who had recovered from COVID-19. Each CDR3 is given with its conserved first and last residue. A D gene is named only where the DNA matches it firmly. Clone size is given for some rows only: seen once, a few or many times, or a class if the clone is expanded.

d_call j_call clone_size v_call cdr3_aa cdr3_nt
- TRBJ2-5 - TRBV14 CASSQGPRNQYF TGTGCCAGCAGCCAAGGGCCCAGGAACCAGTACTTC
- TRBJ1-2 once TRBV6-2/TRBV6-3 CASSPTENYGYTF TGTGCCAGCAGTCCCACAGAAAACTATGGCTACACCTTC
- TRBJ1-5 - TRBV12-5 CASGLVVRWAGALNQPQHF TGTGCTAGTGGTTTGGTAGTTAGGTGGGCAGGGGCCCTCAATCAGCCCCAGCATTTT
TRBD1 TRBJ1-6 - TRBV7-9 CASSLAGGQSPLHF TGTGCCAGCAGCTTAGCAGGGGGCCAGTCACCCCTCCACTTT
TRBD2 TRBJ2-1 - TRBV11-3 CASSLGRTSGRTWNEQFF TGTGCCAGCAGCTTGGGGAGGACTAGCGGGAGGACGTGGAATGAGCAGTTCTTC
- TRBJ2-2 - TRBV13 CASSPGRANTGELFF TGTGCCAGCAGCCCGGGCAGGGCCAACACCGGGGAGCTGTTTTTT
TRBD1 TRBJ2-3 - TRBV7-8 CASSAQTPGQGLDTQYF TGTGCCAGCAGCGCACAAACCCCGGGACAGGGGTTAGATACGCAGTATTTT
- TRBJ1-4 few TRBV6-5 CASRDTQGKLFF TGTGCCAGCAGGGACACCCAGGGAAAACTGTTTTTT
- TRBJ1-6 few TRBV5-6 CASSLFRGYNSPLHF TGTGCCAGCAGCTTGTTCCGGGGCTATAATTCACCCCTCCACTTT
- TRBJ2-3 - TRBV29-1 CSVHRELDTQYF TGCAGCGTTCACAGGGAGTTAGATACGCAGTATTTT
TRBD1 TRBJ1-4 once TRBV19 CASIGGQGGEKLFF TGTGCCAGTATTGGGGGACAGGGAGGCGAAAAACTGTTTTTT
- TRBJ1-1 - TRBV7-7 CRCRSPGNTEAFF TGTAGGTGTAGGTCCCCGGGGAACACTGAAGCTTTCTTT
TRBD2 TRBJ2-7 - TRBV11-2 CASSSREGYEQYF TGTGCCAGCAGCTCCAGGGAGGGCTACGAGCAGTACTTC
- TRBJ1-1 - TRBV29-1 CSVENPQGTEAFF TGCAGCGTTGAAAACCCCCAGGGAACTGAAGCTTTCTTT
TRBD1 TRBJ2-5 - TRBV24-1 CATSDTGTGGETQYF TGTGCCACCAGTGATACCGGGACAGGGGGGGAGACCCAGTACTTC
TRBD2 TRBJ2-3 - TRBV25-1 CASSWGGVPDTQYF TGTGCCAGCTCTTGGGGGGGGGTTCCAGATACGCAGTATTTT
- TRBJ1-5 - TRBV6-5 CASRTSYNQPQHF TGTGCCAGCCGGACATCTTACAATCAGCCCCAGCATTTT
- TRBJ2-7 - TRBV29-1 CSVEGGGYEQYF TGCAGCGTTGAAGGTGGCGGTTACGAGCAGTACTTC
- TRBJ2-4 - TRBV28 CASLDGETKNIQYF TGTGCCAGCTTAGACGGGGAGACCAAAAACATTCAGTACTTC
- TRBJ2-3 - TRBV7-8 CASSLEVADTQYF TGTGCCAGCAGCTTGGAGGTAGCAGATACGCAGTATTTT
- TRBJ1-3 - TRBV9 CASSPSDRGNTIYF TGTGCCAGCAGCCCGTCGGACAGAGGAAACACCATATATTTT
TRBD1 TRBJ1-2 few TRBV7-2 CASSHHLRTGINYGYTF TGTGCCAGCAGCCATCACTTAAGGACAGGAATTAACTATGGCTACACCTTC
- TRBJ1-1 - TRBV7-3 CASRKAEDTEAFF TGTGCCAGCAGAAAGGCCGAGGACACTGAAGCTTTCTTT
TRBD1 TRBJ2-7 - TRBV7-9 CASSLATGDPQYF TGTGCCAGCAGCTTAGCGACAGGGGACCCCCAGTACTTC
- TRBJ1-2 once TRBV9 CASSAGILGGYTF TGTGCCAGCAGCGCGGGGATTTTGGGCGGCTACACCTTC
- TRBJ2-1 - TRBV3-1/TRBV3-2 CASSRMTVRGNEQFF TGTGCCAGCAGCCGCATGACGGTCAGGGGCAATGAGCAGTTCTTC
- TRBJ2-1 - TRBV11-3 CASSSQGANEQFF TGTGCCAGCAGCTCACAGGGAGCCAATGAGCAGTTCTTC
- TRBJ1-2 - TRBV10-3 CAISEWSLPQGGYTF TGTGCCATCAGTGAGTGGTCGCTCCCTCAGGGGGGCTACACCTTC
- TRBJ1-1 - TRBV5-1 CASRVRELNTEAFF TGCGCCAGCAGGGTGAGGGAGTTGAACACTGAAGCTTTCTTT
- TRBJ1-2 - TRBV19 CASSATGSYGYTF TGTGCCAGTAGCGCCACAGGGAGCTATGGCTACACCTTC
- TRBJ1-2 - TRBV9 CASSVGGRDYGYTF TGTGCCAGCAGCGTAGGCGGCAGAGATTATGGCTACACCTTC
TRBD1 TRBJ2-7 - TRBV12-3/TRBV12-4 CASSLITGGEQYF TGTGCCAGCAGCTTAATAACAGGGGGAGAGCAGTACTTC
- TRBJ1-6 - TRBV6-6 CASSHPGHKYSPLHF TGTGCCAGCAGTCACCCGGGACACAAGTATTCACCCCTCCACTTT
- TRBJ1-4 - TRBV29-1 CSVPLGEKLFF TGCAGCGTCCCCCTCGGTGAAAAACTGTTTTTT
- TRBJ2-1 - TRBV5-6 CASSLTAGEQFF TGTGCCAGCAGCTTAACGGCGGGGGAGCAGTTCTTC
- TRBJ1-2 - TRBV19 CASSIVTATGLYGYTF TGTGCCAGTAGTATAGTGACAGCGACAGGCCTCTATGGCTACACCTTC
- TRBJ2-7 once TRBV19 CASSMAQGAYEQYF TGTGCCAGTAGTATGGCACAGGGTGCCTACGAGCAGTACTTC
- TRBJ1-6 once TRBV15 CATSRDRRGGKNSPLHF TGTGCCACCAGCAGAGATCGAAGAGGGGGTAAGAATTCACCCCTCCACTTT
- TRBJ1-4 - TRBV28 CASSDSYSNEKLFF TGTGCCAGCAGCGACAGTTACTCGAATGAAAAACTGTTTTTT
- TRBJ1-5 - TRBV7-6 CASPTYWAHNQPQHF TGTGCCAGCCCCACCTATTGGGCCCACAATCAGCCCCAGCATTTT
- TRBJ1-2 - TRBV28 CASTVGRGVNYGYTF TGTGCCAGCACCGTGGGCCGGGGGGTTAACTATGGCTACACCTTC
- TRBJ1-2 once TRBV24-1 CATSDPRDFTGRDGYTF TGTGCCACCAGTGACCCCCGGGACTTCACAGGTCGGGACGGCTACACCTTC